One and the same sample provided the 16 T cell receptor beta chains below, sequenced in a study of regulatory T cells in long-lasting Graves disease. Time point here: newly diagnosed GD, antithyroid drugs for less than 3 months. PBMC RNA served as the TCR library source. Arm-PCR with iRepertoire HTBI primers amplified the CDR3 regions for these TCR beta libraries. MiXCR, run by TCRdb on the multiplex PCR reads, gives a single entry per CDR3 protein. In the table there are a few hundred thousand distinct CDR3 sequences, 15% to 20% of which are singletons. The same sample was also used in a study of T cells in Graves' hyperthyroidism and ophthalmopathy.

Sequencing used peripheral blood mononuclear cells (PBMCs), obtained at new diagnosis, from a patient treated with antithyroid drugs. Receptor source: a woman in her 30s with Graves disease.

This clonotype was observed at least ten times. V and J are TRBV5-1 and TRBJ1-1; TRBD1 matches at 7 bases. This CDR3 is built from 16 residues. V shed 4 bases and J 3 bases; nucleotides not matched to a gene: 12. The germline CDR1 and CDR2 sequences are SGHRS and YFSETQ. The CDR3 coding sequence is TGCGCCAGCAGCACGGGACAGCTACTCGGGTACACTGAAGCTTTCTTT. Amino acid sequence: CASSTGQLLGYTEAFF.

This clonotype was seen ten or more times. This chain's CDR3 is CSARVQNENTEAFF. The CDR3 coding sequence is TGCAGTGCTAGAGTACAGAACGAGAACACTGAAGCTTTCTTT. The chain uses TRBV20-1 and TRBJ1-1; no reliable D call. Trimming stripped 1 base from V and 1 base from J, with 10 bases between. Germline loops: CDR1 DFQATT, CDR2 SNEGSKA (reference sequence). CDR3 size: 14 residues.

This clonotype was counted at least ten times. J is TRBJ2-7 and V is TRBV20-1; possibly TRBD2 for D (6 bases). The CDR3 is made up of 15 amino acids. V dropped 0 bases and J dropped 5 bases, with 17 bases sitting between them. Germline V lookup: CDR1 DFQATT, CDR2 SNEGSKA (reference sequence). The CDR3 coding sequence is TGCAGTGCTAGAGATTGGAGGGAGAGTTTGGACGAGCAGTACTTC. It codes for CSARDWRESLDEQYF.

J is TRBJ2-2 and V is TRBV19, with 12 bases aligning to TRBD2. J lost 5 bases, V lost 7 bases, and 8 bases had no gene match. The CDR3 has 16 amino acids. Looked up from germline, CDR1 is LNHDA and CDR2 is SQIVND (reference sequence). This CDR3 reads CASTSSGGAGTGELFF. The CDR3 region has the DNA TGTGCCAGTACTTCTAGCGGGGGGGCGGGAACCGGGGAGCTGTTTTTT.

This clonotype was seen repeatedly, ten times or more. DNA for the CDR3: TGTGCCAGCAGTCTTTTCTACGCCTTAGGACAGCCAGCTAACTATGGCTACACCTTC. Residues: CASSLFYALGQPANYGYTF. The chain uses TRBV28 and TRBJ1-2; a possible D gene is TRBD1 (6 bases). The CDR3 has 19 amino acids. V lost 5 bases, J lost 0 bases, and 25 bases lay in between. Germline assignment: CDR1 MDHEN and CDR2 SYDVKM.

This clonotype was detected ten times or more. The chain couples TRBV12-3 or TRBV12-4 to TRBJ2-5; 8 bases agree with TRBD1. Trimming cost V 7 bases and J 1 base; bases outside gene matches: 5. The CDR3 extends over 14 amino acids. CDR3 in amino acids: CASTRDRSQETQYF. CDR3 sequence (DNA): TGTGCCAGCACCCGGGACAGGAGCCAAGAGACCCAGTACTTC.

This clonotype has a count of ten or more. The chain links TRBV19 to TRBJ1-3, with 7 positions matching TRBD1. Per the germline V gene, CDR1 is LNHDA and CDR2 is SQIVND (reference sequence). Germline trimming cut 5 bases from V and 2 bases from J; bases unmatched to any gene: 9. The CDR3 is 16 residues long. CDR3 bases: TGTGCCAGTAGTTCCCAGGGGGTCGTTCCTGGAAACACCATATATTTT. It encodes CASSSQGVVPGNTIYF.

This clonotype was counted ten times or more. The rearrangement joins TRBV24-1 to TRBJ2-2; 7 bases agree with TRBD1. Unmatched junction bases numbered 17, after V lost 4 bases and J lost 4 bases. The CDR3 totals 19 residues. CDR1 and CDR2 (germline): KGHDR, SFDVKD. CDR3 in DNA: TGTGCCACCAGTGACTCGGTTGGCAGGGGGAAAACTTTCACCGGGGAGCTGTTTTTT. Translated: CATSDSVGRGKTFTGELFF.

This clonotype was seen at least ten times. CDR3 sequence: CASRQTGTGHQPQHF. The DNA for the CDR3 is TGTGCCAGTAGGCAAACCGGGACGGGACATCAGCCCCAGCATTTT. The V gene is TRBV19, the J gene TRBJ1-5, with TRBD1 as a possible D gene (5 bases). Trimming cost V 6 bases and J 5 bases, with 17 bases left between them. CDR1 is LNHDA, CDR2 SQIVND, per germline (reference sequence). The CDR3 runs 15 residues.

This chain links TRBV19 with TRBJ2-5; 8 nucleotides line up with TRBD1. Trimming cost V 1 base and J 1 base; bases outside gene matches: 2. The CDR3 runs 15 residues. Germline V gene sequence: CDR1 LNHDA, CDR2 SQIVND (reference sequence). The DNA of the CDR3 is TGTGCCAGTAGTATAGTGGGGACAGGCCAAGAGACCCAGTACTTC. Translation gives CASSIVGTGQETQYF.

This clonotype was found many times. The chain joins TRBV9 to TRBJ2-6; the D gene is possibly TRBD1 (5 bases). The CDR3 extends over 17 amino acids. The V gene lost 4 bases and the J gene lost 0 bases, with 14 bases spanning the gap. In germline, CDR1 is SGDLS, CDR2 YYNGEE. The CDR3 is CASSPRDSFSGANVLTF. CDR3 DNA: TGTGCCAGCAGCCCCCGCGACAGCTTCTCTGGGGCCAACGTCCTGACTTTC.

This clonotype was picked up many times. The CDR3 DNA sequence: TGTGCCAGCAGTTCGCGGGACGGAGTCAATGAAAAACTGTTTTTT. This encodes CASSSRDGVNEKLFF. J is TRBJ1-4 and V is TRBV28, with TRBD1 as a possible D gene (5 bases). Trimming took 4 bases from V and 5 from J, leaving 14 bases between them. The CDR3 is 15 residues long. Germline-derived CDR1 and CDR2 are MDHEN and SYDVKM. The full variable domain, completed using reference TRBV28 and TRBJ1-4, is DVKVTQSSRYLVKRTGEKVFLECVQDMDHENMFWYRQDPGLGLRLIYFSYDVKMKEKGDIPEGYSVSREKKERFSLILESASTNQTSMYLCASSSRDGVNEKLFFGSGTQLSVL.

In this sample, this clonotype turned up once. The V and J genes are TRBV7-9 and TRBJ2-7; D assignment may be TRBD1 or TRBD2 (5 bases each). Between the trimmed V and J ends, which lost 6 bases and 5 bases, there was a span of 17 bases. The CDR3 consists of 14 residues. CDR1 and CDR2 from the germline V gene are SEHNR and FQNEAQ (reference sequence). CDR3 DNA sequence: TGTGCCAGCAGTTACTCGTGGGGGAATGACGAGCAGTACTTC. As protein: CASSYSWGNDEQYF.

The gene calls are TRBV2 and TRBJ2-6; D perhaps matches TRBD1 (6 bases). CDR1 is SNHLY, CDR2 FYNNEI, per germline. Trimming removed 6 bases from V and 0 bases from J, with 18 bases in between. CDR3 length equals 18 residues. Written as DNA, the CDR3 is TGTGCCAGCAGGGGGCAGGGGATGATCTCCTCTGGGGCCAACGTCCTGACTTTC. It specifies CASRGQGMISSGANVLTF. Drawing the rest from reference TRBV2 and TRBJ2-6, the complete variable domain is EPEVTQTPSHQVTQMGQEVILRCVPISNHLYFYWYRQILGQKVEFLVSFYNNEISEKSEIFDDQFSVERPDGSNFTLKIRSTKLEDSAMYFCASRGQGMISSGANVLTFGAGSRLTVL.

This clonotype was observed at least ten times. Mismatch with germline at one junction end may stem from a read error. The chain is built from TRBV4-1 and TRBJ1-1; D is unresolved. From germline, CDR1 is MGHRA and CDR2 YSYEKL. This CDR3 contains 16 residues. The CDR3 coding sequence is TGTGCCAGCAGCCAAGCGAAGGCTCGTCGGGACACTGAAGCTTTCTTT. Its protein is CASSQAKARRDTEAFF.

This clonotype was seen many times. In DNA form, the CDR3 reads TGTGCCAGCTCACCTCAGTCGACAGGGCGTAATGAAAAACTGTTTTTT. This sequence encodes CASSPQSTGRNEKLFF. The chain carries TRBV18 and TRBJ1-4; TRBD1 aligns across 7 bases. Germline lookup yields CDR1 KGHSH and CDR2 LQKENI. V gave up 3 bases and J gave up 4 bases; unmatched junction bases: 8. The CDR3 runs 16 residues. Full variable domain (rest looked up from reference TRBV18 and TRBJ1-4): NAGVMQNPRHLVRRRGQEARLRCSPMKGHSHVYWYRQLPEEGLKFMVYLQKENIIDESGMPKERFSAEFPKEGPSILRIQQVVRGDSAAYFCASSPQSTGRNEKLFFGSGTQLSVL.